This is a list of T cell receptor beta chains from one sample in a study of CD8 T cells in Susac syndrome. Via MiXCR, TCRdb re-called the immunoSEQ multiplex PCR reads, giving one row per CDR3 protein. The sample lists 350,000 to 550,000 distinct CDR3 sequences; more than 80% were seen once. The sample was CD8+ T cells from PBMCs. These receptors were obtained from a human donor with multiple sclerosis. The CDR3 runs from the conserved cysteine through the conserved F or W. The D gene is left open where the match is weak. Only some rows state a clone size, as once, few, many or a class for expanded clones.

>TRBV19|TRBJ1-3|-|-
TGTGCCATCAGGGCTGGAAACACCATATATTTT
CAIRAGNTIYF
>TRBV5-6|TRBJ2-7|-|-
TGTGCCAGCAGCCTACAGTACAGGGAACCTTCCTACGAGCAGTACTTC
CASSLQYREPSYEQYF
>TRBV6-5|TRBJ2-7|-|-
TGTGCCAGCAGCGACCGGCCCTTCTACGAGCAGTACTTC
CASSDRPFYEQYF
>TRBV19|TRBJ2-2|TRBD1|-
TGTGCCAGTAGTACTATACCGGGACAGCGTTCGAACACCGGGGAGCTGTTTTTT
CASSTIPGQRSNTGELFF
>TRBV10-2|TRBJ1-1|-|-
TGCGCCAGCAGTTCTTACGGAGGCACTGAAGCTTTCTTT
CASSSYGGTEAFF
>TRBV18|TRBJ2-7|TRBD1|-
TGTGCCAGCTCAAATCCGGGACAGAATTTCGAGCAGTACTTC
CASSNPGQNFEQYF
>TRBV7-3|TRBJ2-5|TRBD2|-
TGTGCCAGCAGCTCGAGCGGACTAGCTGAGACCCAGTACTTC
CASSSSGLAETQYF
>TRBV4-1|TRBJ2-3|-|-
TGCGCCAGCAGCCGAGACGGGGATACGCAGTATTTT
CASSRDGDTQYF
>TRBV27|TRBJ1-5|-|-
TGTGCCAGCAGTTTAGGGGGTGAAAACAATCAGCCCCAGCATTTT
CASSLGGENNQPQHF
>TRBV10-2|TRBJ2-5|TRBD2|-
TGCGCCAGCTCCAACCGAGGACTAGCGCCTCCGGACCAGTACTTC
CASSNRGLAPPDQYF
>TRBV2|TRBJ2-3|TRBD1|-
TGTGCCAGCAGTGCACTCCCGGGACAGGATACGCAGTATTTT
CASSALPGQDTQYF
>TRBV28|TRBJ2-3|TRBD1|-
TGTGCCAGCAGTTTGTGGGTGACAGGGGGCCCGAGCACAGATACGCAGTATTTT
CASSLWVTGGPSTDTQYF
>TRBV7-9|TRBJ2-7|-|-
TGTGCCAGCACTATCGGGAGTAGCGGACCTTACGAGCAGTACTTC
CASTIGSSGPYEQYF
>TRBV6-5|TRBJ2-2|-|few
TGTGCCAGCAGTTATGAAGGGATTCCCGGGGAGCTGTTTTTT
CASSYEGIPGELFF
>TRBV4-1|TRBJ2-7|-|-
TGCGCCAGCAGCCAAGATCCTACGGGATTCTACGAGCAGTACTTC
CASSQDPTGFYEQYF
>TRBV4-1|TRBJ1-2|-|-
TGCGCCAGCAGCCTATATACAGGGAACGATTATGGCTACACCTTC
CASSLYTGNDYGYTF
>TRBV30|TRBJ1-1|-|once
TGTGCCTGGAGTGTAAGGTTGGGCAGGGCCACTGAAGCTTTCTTT
CAWSVRLGRATEAFF
>TRBV12-3/TRBV12-4|TRBJ1-3|-|-
TGTGCCAGCACCCAGAGCTCTGGAAACACCATATATTTT
CASTQSSGNTIYF
>TRBV7-6|TRBJ2-6|-|-
TGTGCCAGCAGCTTGGAACCGGGAGCTGGGGCCAACGTCCTGACTTTC
CASSLEPGAGANVLTF
>TRBV20-1|TRBJ2-1|-|-
TGCAGTGCTAGAGAGTTAGCCAGACCCTACAATGAGCAGTTCTTC
CSARELARPYNEQFF
>TRBV19|TRBJ2-3|-|-
TGTGCCAGTAAAGGGAGGACTGGGCTAGATACGCAGTATTTT
CASKGRTGLDTQYF
>TRBV2|TRBJ2-5|-|once
TGTGCCAGCGTCCGGATCATGGGGGAGACCCAGTACTTC
CASVRIMGETQYF
>TRBV27|TRBJ1-5|-|-
TGTGCCAGCAGTTTGTCTTATAGCAATCAGCCCCAGCATTTT
CASSLSYSNQPQHF
>TRBV4-1|TRBJ2-7|TRBD2|-
TGCGCCAGCAGCCAAGAAGTCTCGGGAGGTTACGAGCAGTACTTC
CASSQEVSGGYEQYF
>TRBV27|TRBJ2-7|-|-
TGTGCCAGCAGCATAACAGTAGGTAGCTACGAGCAGTACTTC
CASSITVGSYEQYF
>TRBV4-1|TRBJ1-1|-|-
TGCGCCAGCAGCCATCTTCAGGGGCAGGCTGAAGCTTTCTTT
CASSHLQGQAEAFF
>TRBV10-3|TRBJ2-7|TRBD2|-
TGTGCCATCAGTGAGTCGATTAGCGGGAGCTCCTACGAGCAGTACTTC
CAISESISGSSYEQYF
>TRBV12-3/TRBV12-4|TRBJ2-7|TRBD2|-
TGTGCCAGCAGTCGGACTAGCCCATCGACGAAGCAGTACTTC
CASSRTSPSTKQYF
>TRBV5-4|TRBJ2-7|-|-
TGTGCCAGCAGCTTTTCCCTCAACTACGAGCAGTACTTC
CASSFSLNYEQYF
>TRBV2|TRBJ2-3|TRBD1|-
TGTGCCTGCCTCAGGTCGAGACAGGGGAGCACAGATACGCAGTATTTT
CACLRSRQGSTDTQYF
>TRBV5-1|TRBJ2-7|-|-
TGCGCCAGCAGCTTGTCAGGGTCGGACTACGAGCAGTACTTC
CASSLSGSDYEQYF
>TRBV5-1|TRBJ2-7|-|once
TGCGCCAGCAGCTGGGGCACAGACTCCTACGAGCAGTACTTC
CASSWGTDSYEQYF
>TRBV12-5|TRBJ2-2|-|-
TGTGCTAGTGGTCCCCGAGGAGAAGGGCCCGGGGAGCTGTTTTTT
CASGPRGEGPGELFF
>TRBV6-4|TRBJ2-5|TRBD2|-
TGTGCCAGTTCAGCGGGAGCGGAGGAGACCCAGTACTTC
CASSAGAEETQYF
>TRBV3-1|TRBJ2-6|-|-
TGTGCCAGCAGCCAAGATCACAGCAGCTCTGGGGCCAACGTCCTGACTTTC
CASSQDHSSSGANVLTF
>TRBV28|TRBJ1-4|-|-
TGTGCCAGCAGTTTCCGGACACAGCCTGCAACTAATGAAAAACTGTTTTTT
CASSFRTQPATNEKLFF
>TRBV2|TRBJ2-2|TRBD1|-
TGTGCCAGTTGGACGGACAGGGAGGTTCCTGACACCGGGGAGCTGTTTTTT
CASWTDREVPDTGELFF
>TRBV4-1|TRBJ1-2|TRBD1|-
TGCGCCAGCAGCGTGCCCGGGACAGCATATGGCTACACCTTC
CASSVPGTAYGYTF
>TRBV7-4|TRBJ1-2|-|few
TGTGCCAGCAGCCCCCCGAAAACTAACCGGGAGCGAGGGATAAGTTGGGGCTACACCTTC
CASSPPKTNRERGISWGYTF
>TRBV27|TRBJ2-7|-|once
TGTGCCAGCAGTTTTGGGTCTACCTACGGGCAGTACTTC
CASSFGSTYGQYF
>TRBV27|TRBJ2-1|-|-
TGTGCCAGCAGTTTATATTCGGGCACCTACAATGAGCAGTTCTTC
CASSLYSGTYNEQFF
>TRBV29-1|TRBJ2-7|TRBD1|few
TGCAGCGTCGGACAGGGGGGTTCCTACGAGCAGTACTTC
CSVGQGGSYEQYF
>TRBV27|TRBJ2-7|TRBD2|-
TGTGCCAGCAGTTTAAGTGGACTAGCGGACTACGAGCAGTACTTC
CASSLSGLADYEQYF
>TRBV19|TRBJ1-1|TRBD1|-
TGTGCCATCTGGGACAGTTTTAAACCCTTCATGAACACTGAAGCTTTCTTT
CAIWDSFKPFMNTEAFF
>TRBV7-9|TRBJ1-1|-|-
TGTGCCAGCAGCTCGCCGTTCTTCATGAACACTGAAGCTTTCTTT
CASSSPFFMNTEAFF
>TRBV20-1|TRBJ2-1|TRBD2|-
TGCAGTGCTAGAGCCTCTCTAGCGGGGGAATACAATGAGCAGTTCTTC
CSARASLAGEYNEQFF
>TRBV28|TRBJ1-2|-|-
TGTGCCAGCAGCCCGGACGGATTCTATGGCTACACCTTC
CASSPDGFYGYTF
>TRBV27|TRBJ1-3|-|-
TGTGCCAGCAGCCCCGGCGGCAACTCTGGAAACACCATATATTTT
CASSPGGNSGNTIYF